A single T cell receptor beta chain is shown here with its context. No antigen is known for it. The sorted-subset replicate PCRs were given around 190 ng DNA, which is about 29,000 T cell genomes. Authors' processing steps: As immunoSEQ supplied junction-only sequences (without quality scores), filtering differed. Profiled with immunoSEQ multiplex PCR; TCRdb holds only in-frame clones, not every one. That table is the source of V, J and clone size, and D and trimming were worked out from the DNA. The sample yields under 2.5 million clones, just under 95% seen once. These data come from a study of shared clonotypes between healthy human individuals. Whole-study findings and limits: Larger richness was generally estimated for naive than memory subsets.

Adult Caucasians living in Nashville, Tennessee made up all of the donors. CDR3 length: 16 residues. V trimming: 6 bases; J trimming: 4 bases; junction bases outside the gene matches: 13. Germline values: CDR1 SGHRS, CDR2 YFSETQ. This receptor was identified in a man in his late teens or twenties in good health. Some clones in this sample may be carry-over from other donors' samples. Specimen: naive CD4+ T cells from PBMCs. Subset noted: CD45RA+ positively selected. V is TRBV5-1 and J is TRBJ2-3; 8 bases match TRBD2. The CDR3 nucleotides are TGCGCCAGCAAACCGACCCCAGCGGGAGTAGCAGATACGCAGTATTTT. Its protein is CASKPTPAGVADTQYF.